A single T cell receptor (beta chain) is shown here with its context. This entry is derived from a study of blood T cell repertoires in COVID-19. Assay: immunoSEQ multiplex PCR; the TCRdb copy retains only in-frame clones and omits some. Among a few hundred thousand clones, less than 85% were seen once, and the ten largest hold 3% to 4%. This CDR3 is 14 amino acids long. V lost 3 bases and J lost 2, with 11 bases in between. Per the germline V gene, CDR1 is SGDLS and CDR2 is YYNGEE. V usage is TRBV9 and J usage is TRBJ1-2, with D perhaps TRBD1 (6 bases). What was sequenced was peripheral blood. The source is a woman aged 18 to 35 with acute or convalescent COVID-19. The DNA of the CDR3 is TGTGCCAGCAGCGCCCAACAGGGAAACTATGGCTACACCTTC. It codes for CASSAQQGNYGYTF.